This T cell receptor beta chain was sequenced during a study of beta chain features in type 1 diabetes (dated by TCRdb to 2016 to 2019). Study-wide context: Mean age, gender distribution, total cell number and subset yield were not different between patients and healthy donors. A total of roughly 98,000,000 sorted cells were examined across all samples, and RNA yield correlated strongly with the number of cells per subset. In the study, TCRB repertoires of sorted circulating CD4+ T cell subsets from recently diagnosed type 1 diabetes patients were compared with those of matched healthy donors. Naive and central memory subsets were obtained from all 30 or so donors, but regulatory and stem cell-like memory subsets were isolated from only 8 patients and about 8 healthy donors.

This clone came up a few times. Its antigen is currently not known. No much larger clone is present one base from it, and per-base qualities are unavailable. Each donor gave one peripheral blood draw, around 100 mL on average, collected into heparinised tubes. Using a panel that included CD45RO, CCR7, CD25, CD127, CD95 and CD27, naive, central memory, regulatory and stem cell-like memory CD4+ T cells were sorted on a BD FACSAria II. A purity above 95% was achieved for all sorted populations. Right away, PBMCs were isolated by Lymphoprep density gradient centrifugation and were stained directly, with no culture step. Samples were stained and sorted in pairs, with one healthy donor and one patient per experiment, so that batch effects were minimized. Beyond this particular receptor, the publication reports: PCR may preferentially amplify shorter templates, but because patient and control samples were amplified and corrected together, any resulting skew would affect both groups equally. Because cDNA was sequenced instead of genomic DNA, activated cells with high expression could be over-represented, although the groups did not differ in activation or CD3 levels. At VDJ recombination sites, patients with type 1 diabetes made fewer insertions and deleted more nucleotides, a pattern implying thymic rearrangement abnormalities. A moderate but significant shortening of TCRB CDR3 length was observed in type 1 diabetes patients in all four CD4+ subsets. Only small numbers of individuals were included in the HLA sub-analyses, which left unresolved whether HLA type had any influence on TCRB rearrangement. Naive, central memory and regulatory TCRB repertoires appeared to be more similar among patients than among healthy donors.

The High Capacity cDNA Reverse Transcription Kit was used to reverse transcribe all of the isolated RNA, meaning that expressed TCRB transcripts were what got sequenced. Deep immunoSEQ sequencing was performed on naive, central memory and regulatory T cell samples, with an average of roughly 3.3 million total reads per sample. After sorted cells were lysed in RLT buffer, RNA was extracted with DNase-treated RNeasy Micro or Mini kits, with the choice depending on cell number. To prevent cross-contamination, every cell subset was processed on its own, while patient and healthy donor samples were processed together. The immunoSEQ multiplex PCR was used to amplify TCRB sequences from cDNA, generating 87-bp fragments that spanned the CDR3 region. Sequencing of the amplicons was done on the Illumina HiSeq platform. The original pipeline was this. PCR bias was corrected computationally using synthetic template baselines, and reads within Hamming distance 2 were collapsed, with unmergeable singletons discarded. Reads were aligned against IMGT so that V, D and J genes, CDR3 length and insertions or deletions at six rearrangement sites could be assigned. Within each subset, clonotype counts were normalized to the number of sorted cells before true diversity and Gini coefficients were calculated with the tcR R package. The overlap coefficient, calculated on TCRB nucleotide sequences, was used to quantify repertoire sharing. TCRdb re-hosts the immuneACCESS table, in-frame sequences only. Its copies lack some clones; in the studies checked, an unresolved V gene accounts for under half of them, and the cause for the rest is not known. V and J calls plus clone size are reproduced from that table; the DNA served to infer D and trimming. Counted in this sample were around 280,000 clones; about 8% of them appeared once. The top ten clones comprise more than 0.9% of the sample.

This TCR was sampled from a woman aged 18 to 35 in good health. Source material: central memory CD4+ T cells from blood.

The DNA sequence is given as TGTGCCAGCAGCCGCCGCACCTACGAGCAGTACTTC. Its protein product is CASSRRTYEQYF. The chain is assembled from TRBV7-2 and TRBJ2-5; no confident D gene assignment can be made. The J call is doubtful: the DNA matches TRBJ2-7 better. Sequences SGHTA (CDR1) and FQGNSA (CDR2) are obtained from the germline V gene. The CDR3 covers 12 residues, taking in both the cysteine and the phenylalanine. Just CDR3 DNA is preserved here, 36 bases in frame from base 1.